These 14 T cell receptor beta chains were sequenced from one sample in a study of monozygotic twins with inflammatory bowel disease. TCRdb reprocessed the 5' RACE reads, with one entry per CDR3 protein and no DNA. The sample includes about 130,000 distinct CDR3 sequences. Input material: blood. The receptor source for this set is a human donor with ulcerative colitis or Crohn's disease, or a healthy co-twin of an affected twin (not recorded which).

The CDR3 region is CSVIRARGTEAFF. The V and J genes are TRBV29-1 and TRBJ1-1; absent DNA, TCRdb's TRBD1 call cannot be checked. This CDR3 comprises 13 residues. Germline-derived CDR1 and CDR2 are SQVTM and ANQGSEA.

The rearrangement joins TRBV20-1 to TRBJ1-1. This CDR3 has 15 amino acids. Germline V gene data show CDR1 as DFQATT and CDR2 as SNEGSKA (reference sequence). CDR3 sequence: CSAAEDSLSTKEAFF.

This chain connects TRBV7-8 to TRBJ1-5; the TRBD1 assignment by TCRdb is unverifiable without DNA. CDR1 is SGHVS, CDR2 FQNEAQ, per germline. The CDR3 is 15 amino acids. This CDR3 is CASSLRQGPSQPQHF.

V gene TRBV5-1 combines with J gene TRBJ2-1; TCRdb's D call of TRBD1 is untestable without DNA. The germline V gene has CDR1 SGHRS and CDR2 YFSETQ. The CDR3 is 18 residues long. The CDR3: CASSLYLSPQSSYNEQFF.

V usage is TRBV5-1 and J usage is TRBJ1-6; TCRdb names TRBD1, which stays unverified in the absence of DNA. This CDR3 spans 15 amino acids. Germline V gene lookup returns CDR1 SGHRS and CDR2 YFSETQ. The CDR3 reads CASSLAGTGRSPLHF.

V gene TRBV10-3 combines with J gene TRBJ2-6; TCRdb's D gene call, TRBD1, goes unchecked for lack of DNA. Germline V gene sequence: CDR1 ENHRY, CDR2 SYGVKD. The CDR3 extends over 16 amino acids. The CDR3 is CAISEQGLGGANVLTF.

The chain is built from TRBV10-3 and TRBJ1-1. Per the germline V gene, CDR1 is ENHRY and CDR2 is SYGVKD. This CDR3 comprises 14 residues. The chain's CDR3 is CAISDKGLNTEAFF.

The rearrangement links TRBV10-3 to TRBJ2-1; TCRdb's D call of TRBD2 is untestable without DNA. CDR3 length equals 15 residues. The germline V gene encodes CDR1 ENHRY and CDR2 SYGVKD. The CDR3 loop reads CAITLGLAGSQEQFF.

CDR3 amino acids: CAGRDRDRYEQFF. The chain has TRBV7-9 and TRBJ2-1; as DNA is missing, the TRBD1 call by TCRdb cannot be tested. Germline-derived CDR1 and CDR2 are SEHNR and FQNEAQ (reference sequence). The CDR3 is made up of 13 amino acids.

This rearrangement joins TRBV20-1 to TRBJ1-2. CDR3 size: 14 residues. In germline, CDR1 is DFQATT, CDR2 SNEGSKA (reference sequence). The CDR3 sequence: CSARDQGRAYGYTF.

The CDR3 spells CASSFGASSYEQYF. The rearrangement joins TRBV5-8 to TRBJ2-7. This CDR3 has 14 amino acids. Germline CDR1 is SGHTS and CDR2 is YDEGEE.

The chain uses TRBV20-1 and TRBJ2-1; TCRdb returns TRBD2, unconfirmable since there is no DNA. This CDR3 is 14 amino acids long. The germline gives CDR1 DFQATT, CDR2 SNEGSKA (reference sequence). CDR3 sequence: CSALGPASYNEQFF.

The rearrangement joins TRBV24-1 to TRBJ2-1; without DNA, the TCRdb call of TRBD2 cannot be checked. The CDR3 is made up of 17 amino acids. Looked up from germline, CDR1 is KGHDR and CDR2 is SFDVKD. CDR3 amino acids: CATSDLGLGKRRDEQFF.

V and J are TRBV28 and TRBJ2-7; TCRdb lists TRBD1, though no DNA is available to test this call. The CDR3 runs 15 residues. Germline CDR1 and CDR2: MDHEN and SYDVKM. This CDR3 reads CASRQQGVSSYEQYF.